This TCR beta chain was captured in a study of blood T cell repertoires in COVID-19. Study-level background: The United States, Italy and Spain supplied acute and convalescent COVID-19 samples. The analysed material was cDNA or gDNA that came from T cells, B-cell-depleted T cells, or PBMCs.

The authors' processing: The authors estimated nucleated cell counts from reference gene primer amplification. Measured with immunoSEQ multiplex PCR; TCRdb has only the in-frame clones, and not every one. V and J calls plus clone size are reproduced from that table; the DNA served to infer D and trimming. This table has just under 150,000 clones, 85% to 90% appearing once. The V segment lost 6 bases and the J segment 3 bases; nucleotides outside the gene matches: 11. Per the germline V gene, CDR1 is LNHDA and CDR2 is SQIVND (reference sequence). The CDR3 length is 16 residues. The chain carries TRBV19 and TRBJ1-2; 9 nucleotides match TRBD1. The clonotype was recovered from a woman between 45 and 60 years old with active or convalescent COVID-19. Material for sequencing was peripheral blood. The CDR3 nucleotides are TGTGCCAGTAGGGACAGGGGTAGTGCGTCGGACTATGGCTACACCTTC. Residues: CASRDRGSASDYGYTF.